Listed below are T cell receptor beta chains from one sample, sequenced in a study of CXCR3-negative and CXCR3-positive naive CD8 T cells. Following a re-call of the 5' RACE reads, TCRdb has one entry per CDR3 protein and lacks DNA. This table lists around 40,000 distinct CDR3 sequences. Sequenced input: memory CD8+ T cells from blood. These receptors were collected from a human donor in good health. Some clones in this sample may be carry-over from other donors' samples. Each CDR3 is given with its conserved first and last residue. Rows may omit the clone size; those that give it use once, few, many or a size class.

CDR3aa: CASSDSMNNEQFF
v_gene: TRBV6-4
j_gene: TRBJ2-1
abundance: NA

CDR3aa: CASSSGVDYEQYF
v_gene: TRBV25-1
j_gene: TRBJ2-7
abundance: NA

CDR3aa: CASSPSEHTQYF
v_gene: TRBV11-1
j_gene: TRBJ2-3
abundance: NA

CDR3aa: CASSLTGDTEAFF
v_gene: TRBV7-3
j_gene: TRBJ1-1
abundance: NA

CDR3aa: CASSPRLTEAFF
v_gene: TRBV7-9
j_gene: TRBJ1-1
abundance: NA

CDR3aa: CASSLLGTGSYNEQFF
v_gene: TRBV28
j_gene: TRBJ2-1
abundance: NA

CDR3aa: CASSPSAGGTDTQYF
v_gene: TRBV6-2/TRBV6-3
j_gene: TRBJ2-3
abundance: NA

CDR3aa: CATSREGLAAYNEQFF
v_gene: TRBV15
j_gene: TRBJ2-1
abundance: NA

CDR3aa: CASSLGVGVNTEAFF
v_gene: TRBV5-1
j_gene: TRBJ1-1
abundance: NA

CDR3aa: CATSRGDIGSGGYEQYF
v_gene: TRBV15
j_gene: TRBJ2-7
abundance: NA

CDR3aa: CASSSKVVNTGELFF
v_gene: TRBV28
j_gene: TRBJ2-2
abundance: NA

CDR3aa: CASSFRGPAFLEQYF
v_gene: TRBV28
j_gene: TRBJ2-7
abundance: NA

CDR3aa: CASSFAVGGAYEQYF
v_gene: TRBV28
j_gene: TRBJ2-7
abundance: NA

CDR3aa: CASSLGRNQPQHF
v_gene: TRBV5-1
j_gene: TRBJ1-5
abundance: NA

CDR3aa: CASSDRDNSPLHF
v_gene: TRBV6-4
j_gene: TRBJ1-6
abundance: medium-sized

CDR3aa: CASGQVGAQQYF
v_gene: TRBV4-2
j_gene: TRBJ2-7
abundance: NA

CDR3aa: CASSPSSPGGSFGNTIYF
v_gene: TRBV4-3
j_gene: TRBJ1-3
abundance: NA

CDR3aa: CSARRTGDTDTQYF
v_gene: TRBV20-1
j_gene: TRBJ2-3
abundance: NA

CDR3aa: CATSGDRSVDTQYF
v_gene: TRBV15
j_gene: TRBJ2-3
abundance: NA

CDR3aa: CSVENRANYGYTF
v_gene: TRBV29-1
j_gene: TRBJ1-2
abundance: NA

CDR3aa: CASSLDGRLVGEQYF
v_gene: TRBV7-2
j_gene: TRBJ2-7
abundance: NA

CDR3aa: CSARDMSRTLSSYNSPLHF
v_gene: TRBV20-1
j_gene: TRBJ1-6
abundance: NA

CDR3aa: CASSLAQWTEAFF
v_gene: TRBV11-3
j_gene: TRBJ1-1
abundance: medium-sized

CDR3aa: CASSLQDANTEAFF
v_gene: TRBV5-1
j_gene: TRBJ1-1
abundance: NA

CDR3aa: CASSLLQADITDTQYF
v_gene: TRBV5-1
j_gene: TRBJ2-3
abundance: NA

CDR3aa: CASSFDRVVDTQYF
v_gene: TRBV28
j_gene: TRBJ2-3
abundance: NA

CDR3aa: CASSLDTGELFF
v_gene: TRBV7-3
j_gene: TRBJ2-2
abundance: NA

CDR3aa: CASRGLEDTEAFF
v_gene: TRBV6-5
j_gene: TRBJ1-1
abundance: NA